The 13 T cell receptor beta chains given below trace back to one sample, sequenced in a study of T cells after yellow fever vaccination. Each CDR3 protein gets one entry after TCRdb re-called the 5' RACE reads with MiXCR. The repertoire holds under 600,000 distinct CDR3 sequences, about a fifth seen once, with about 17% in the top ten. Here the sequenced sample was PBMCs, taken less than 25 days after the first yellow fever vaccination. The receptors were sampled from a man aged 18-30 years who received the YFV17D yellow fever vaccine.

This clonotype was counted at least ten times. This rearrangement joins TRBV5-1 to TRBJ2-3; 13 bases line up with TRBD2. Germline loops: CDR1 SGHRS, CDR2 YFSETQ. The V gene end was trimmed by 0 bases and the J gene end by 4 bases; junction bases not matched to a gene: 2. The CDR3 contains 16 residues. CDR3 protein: CASSLATSGGADTQYF. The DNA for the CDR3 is TGCGCCAGCAGCTTGGCCACTAGCGGGGGGGCAGATACGCAGTATTTT.

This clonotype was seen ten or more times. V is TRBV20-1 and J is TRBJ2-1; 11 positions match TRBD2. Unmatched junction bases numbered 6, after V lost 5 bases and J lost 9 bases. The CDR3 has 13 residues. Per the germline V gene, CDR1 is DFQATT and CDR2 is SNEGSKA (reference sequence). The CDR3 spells CSAFSGGAGEQFF. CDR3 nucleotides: TGCAGTGCTTTTAGCGGGGGGGCCGGTGAGCAGTTCTTC.

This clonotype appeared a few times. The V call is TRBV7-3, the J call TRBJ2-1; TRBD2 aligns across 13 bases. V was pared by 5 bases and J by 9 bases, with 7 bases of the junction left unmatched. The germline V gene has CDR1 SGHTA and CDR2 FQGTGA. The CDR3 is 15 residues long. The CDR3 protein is CASSPGLAGLGEQFF. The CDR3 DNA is TGTGCCAGCAGCCCGGGACTAGCGGGGCTCGGTGAGCAGTTCTTC.

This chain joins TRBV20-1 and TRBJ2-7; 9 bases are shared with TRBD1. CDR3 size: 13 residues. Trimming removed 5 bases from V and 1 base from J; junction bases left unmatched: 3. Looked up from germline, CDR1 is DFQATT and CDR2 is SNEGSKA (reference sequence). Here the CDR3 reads CSAGGTGSYEQYV. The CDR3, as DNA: TGCAGTGCTGGGGGGACAGGGTCCTACGAGCAGTACGTC.

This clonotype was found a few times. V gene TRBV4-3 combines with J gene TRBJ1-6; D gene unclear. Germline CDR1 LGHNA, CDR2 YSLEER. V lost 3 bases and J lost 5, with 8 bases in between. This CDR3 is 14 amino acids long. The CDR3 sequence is CASSQRLDNSPLHF. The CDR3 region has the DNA TGCGCCAGCAGCCAGCGGCTGGATAATTCACCCCTCCACTTT.

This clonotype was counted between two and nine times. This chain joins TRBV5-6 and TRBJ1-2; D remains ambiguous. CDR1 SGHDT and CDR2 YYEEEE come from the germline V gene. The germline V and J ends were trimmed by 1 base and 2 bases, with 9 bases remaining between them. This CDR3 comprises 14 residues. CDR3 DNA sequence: TGTGCCAGCAGCTTGTATACAGCCAACTATGGCTACACCTTC. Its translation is CASSLYTANYGYTF.

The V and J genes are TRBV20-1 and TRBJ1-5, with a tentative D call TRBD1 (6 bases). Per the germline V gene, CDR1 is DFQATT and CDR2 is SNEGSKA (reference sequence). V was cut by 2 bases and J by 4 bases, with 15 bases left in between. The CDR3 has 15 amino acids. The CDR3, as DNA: TGCAGTGCTAGACTTGGAGACAGGAATAATCAGCCCCAGCATTTT. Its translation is CSARLGDRNNQPQHF.

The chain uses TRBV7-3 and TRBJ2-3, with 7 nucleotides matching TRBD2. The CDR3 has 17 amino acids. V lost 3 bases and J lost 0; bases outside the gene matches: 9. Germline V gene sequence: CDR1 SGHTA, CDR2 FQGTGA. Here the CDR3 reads CASSLKRGRGSTDTQYF. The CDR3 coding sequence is TGTGCCAGCAGCTTGAAGCGCGGGCGGGGGAGCACAGATACGCAGTATTTT.

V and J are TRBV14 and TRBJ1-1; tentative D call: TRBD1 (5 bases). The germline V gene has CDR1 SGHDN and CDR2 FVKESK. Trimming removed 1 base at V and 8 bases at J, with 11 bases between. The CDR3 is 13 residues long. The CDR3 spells CASSQASAGEAFF. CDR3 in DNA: TGTGCCAGCAGCCAAGCATCGGCAGGGGAAGCTTTCTTT.

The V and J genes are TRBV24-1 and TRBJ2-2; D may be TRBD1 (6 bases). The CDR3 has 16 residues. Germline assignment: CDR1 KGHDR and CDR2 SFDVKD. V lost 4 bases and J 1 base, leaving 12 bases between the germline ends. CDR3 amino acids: CATSETTGKNTGELFF. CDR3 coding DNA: TGTGCCACCAGTGAAACCACAGGGAAGAACACCGGGGAGCTGTTTTTT.

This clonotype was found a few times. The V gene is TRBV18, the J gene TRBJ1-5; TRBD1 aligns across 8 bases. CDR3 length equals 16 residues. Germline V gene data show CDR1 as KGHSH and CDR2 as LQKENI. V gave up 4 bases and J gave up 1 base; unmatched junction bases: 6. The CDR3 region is CASSRGQGGSNQPQHF. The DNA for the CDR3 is TGTGCCAGCTCACGAGGACAGGGAGGAAGCAATCAGCCCCAGCATTTT.

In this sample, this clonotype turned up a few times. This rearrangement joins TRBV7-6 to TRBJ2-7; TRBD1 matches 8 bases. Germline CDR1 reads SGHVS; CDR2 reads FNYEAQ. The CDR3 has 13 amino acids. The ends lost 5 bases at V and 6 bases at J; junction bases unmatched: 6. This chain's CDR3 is CASSQTGVGEQYF. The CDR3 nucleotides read TGTGCCAGCAGCCAGACAGGGGTCGGCGAGCAGTACTTC.

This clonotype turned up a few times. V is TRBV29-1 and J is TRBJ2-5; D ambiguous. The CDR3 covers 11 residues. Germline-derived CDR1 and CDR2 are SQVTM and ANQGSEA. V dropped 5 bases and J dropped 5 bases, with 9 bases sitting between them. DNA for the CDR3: TGCAGCGTTCCCACCGGGGAGACCCAGTACTTC. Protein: CSVPTGETQYF.